One sample yielded the 8 T cell receptor beta chains listed below, sequenced in a study of cytomegalovirus exposure and HLA in healthy donors (dated by TCRdb to the late 2010s). The library was built by means of the immunoSEQ multiplex PCR assay. For the multiplex PCR, a mixture combining 60 forward primers for TCR Vbeta segments and 13 reverse primers for TCR Jbeta segments was used. Not all clones reach the TCRdb copy of this immuneACCESS table, which keeps in-frame sequences only. Checked studies attribute under half of the gap to unresolved V genes and leave the rest unexplained. The sample table contains more than 65,000 clones; only one count was recorded for 60% to 85% of them. The biggest ten clones account for 5.5% to 7% of the sample. The source material was PBMCs. These receptors all come from a man between 18 and 29 years old in good health and CMV-seropositive.

The chain links TRBV10-3 to TRBJ1-1; no reliable D call. The germline V gene has CDR1 ENHRY and CDR2 SYGVKD. V lost 8 bases and J 3 bases, leaving 7 bases between the germline ends. The CDR3 spans 11 residues. The CDR3 region is CAIASDTEAFF. In DNA form, the CDR3 reads TGTGCCATCGCCTCGGACACTGAAGCTTTCTTT.

V gene TRBV29-1 combines with J gene TRBJ2-1, with a tentative D call TRBD1 (6 bases). The CDR3 is 12 amino acids. Per the germline V gene, CDR1 is SQVTM and CDR2 is ANQGSEA. The DNA for the CDR3 is TGCATCGGACAGACCTCCTACAATGAGCAGTTCTTC. Translating gives CIGQTSYNEQFF.

This clone was seen a single time. The gene calls are TRBV5-1 and TRBJ2-7, with 7 bases fitting TRBD2. The J segment lost 7 bases and the V segment lost 6 bases, leaving 13 bases of the junction unmatched. The CDR3 spans 14 residues. Germline CDR1 and CDR2: SGHRS and YFSETQ. The CDR3 loop reads CASTGGLPPDEQYF. As DNA, the CDR3 is TGCGCCAGCACGGGAGGCCTGCCTCCTGATGAGCAGTACTTC.

The V call is TRBV29-1, the J call TRBJ2-5; D is perhaps TRBD1 (6 bases). The germline V and J ends were trimmed by 5 bases and 4 bases, with 17 bases remaining between them. This CDR3 spans 14 amino acids. Germline values: CDR1 SQVTM, CDR2 ANQGSEA. The CDR3 here is CSVRIGLGAETQYF. In nucleotides, the CDR3 is TGCAGCGTTCGAATTGGTTTGGGGGCAGAGACCCAGTACTTC.

Comments on this clone: Compared with germline, one end of the junction differs, possibly owing to a read error. The chain links TRBV7-7 to TRBJ2-2; 11 bases are a match to TRBD2. This CDR3 comprises 16 residues. Germline assignment: CDR1 SSHAT and CDR2 FNYEAQ (reference sequence). The CDR3 reads CASSSFLAGGTGELFF. The CDR3 bases are TGTGCTAGCAGCTCTTTCCTAGCGGGAGGTACCGGGGAGCTGTTTTTT.

The chain carries TRBV10-3 and TRBJ2-7; no clear D gene. This CDR3 contains 13 residues. The germline V gene encodes CDR1 ENHRY and CDR2 SYGVKD. Trimming took 2 bases from V and 11 from J, leaving 16 bases between them. Here the CDR3 reads CAISEGYQRWEYF. The CDR3 nucleotides read TGTGCCATCAGTGAGGGTTATCAGAGGTGGGAGTACTTC.

J is TRBJ1-2 and V is TRBV2; unclear D gene. The CDR3 loop spans 9 amino acids. Deletions cut 6 bases from V and 8 bases from J, with 4 bases between. The germline V gene has CDR1 SNHLY and CDR2 FYNNEI. The CDR3 sequence is CASRAGYTF. The CDR3 DNA sequence: TGTGCCAGCAGAGCGGGCTACACCTTC.

The CDR3 DNA reads TGCAGCGTTGGGGACAAGGGTTCGTACGAGCAGTACTTC. It specifies CSVGDKGSYEQYF. The V and J genes are TRBV29-1 and TRBJ2-7; weak D call: TRBD1 (6 bases). V shed 4 bases and J shed 4 bases, with 14 bases lying between them. Germline loops: CDR1 SQVTM, CDR2 ANQGSEA. CDR3 length: 13 amino acids.